The count of the clone carrying this TCR beta chain is one. This CDR3 has 14 residues. Trimming stripped 2 bases from V and 5 bases from J, with 16 bases between. In germline, CDR1 is GTSNPN, CDR2 SVGIG (reference sequence). Sequenced by immunoSEQ multiplex PCR; TCRdb stores in-frame clones only, minus some. The table includes around 300,000 clones, around 82% detected once. The data were obtained in a study of blood T cell repertoires in COVID-19. V usage is TRBV30 and J usage is TRBJ2-7; D may be TRBD1 (6 bases). The TCR was taken from a man aged 25-45 years with active or convalescent COVID-19. The source material was peripheral blood. CDR3 residues: CAWSTGKGHNEQYF. Here the CDR3 DNA reads TGTGCCTGGAGTACCGGCAAGGGACACAACGAGCAGTACTTC.